This T cell receptor (beta chain) was captured in a study of early stage breast cancer tumors (dated 2017 in TCRdb). A note on the overall study: Of the 15 to 20 invasive breast tumors, about a dozen were found to be estrogen receptor-positive, progesterone receptor-positive and HER2-negative. A read coverage of roughly 10-fold per sample was achieved on average. Across all samples, 2 million to 3 million templates representing about 1,100,000 unique clonotypes were detected. About 70% of the 12 ER+/PR+/HER2- tumors were invasive ductal carcinomas, while the other four were invasive lobular carcinomas. Study-wide conclusions, independent of this receptor: The small cohort size prevented analysis by tumor subtype. Roughly 2.7-fold higher T cell density and higher clonality were observed in tumors than in adjacent normal breast tissue. Repertoires from blood and normal breast were more alike than repertoires from blood and tumor, and in about 85% of the 16 patients, comparing each tissue with blood separated tumor from normal. Chain pairing and functional markers such as CD4, CD8 and FOXP3 were missed by bulk genomic DNA sequencing of unsorted cells. Enriched TCRB sequences shared across patients were found to be mostly commonly generated sequences that were unlikely to play an important role in the tumor microenvironment.

CDR1 and CDR2 (SGHTA, FQGNSA) derive from the germline V gene. The CDR3 spans 15 residues, from the cysteine through the phenylalanine. Only the CDR3 DNA is retained, 45 bases long and in frame from the first base. Trimming takes 4 bases off V and 4 bases off J; junction bases not matched to a gene: 5. A few counts support this clone. Its antigen is still unknown. No clone much larger than this one lies a single base away; base qualities are absent. The sample has other DNA sequences that encode this CDR3 too. About 19-55 mg of tumor tissue was diced and typically yielded more than 2.5 ug of DNA. The study profiled bulk TCR beta-chain repertoires in matched peripheral blood, tumor and adjacent normal breast tissue taken from around 15 patients with early-stage breast cancer. Once resection was done, tumor tissue identified by eye was cut out and put into prechilled RNAlater. Tumor tissue (roughly 18-50 mg) was diced and then homogenized with a TissueLyser II in RLTplus buffer containing beta-mercaptoethanol and antifoaming agent. The Qiagen AllPrep DNA/RNA Mini kit was used to extract genomic DNA.

Each sample was amplified as two independent genomic DNA replicates: around 0.5 ug for blood and approximately 1.5 ug for tumor or normal breast. Following the manufacturer's instructions, the ImmunoSeq Intro kit was used to carry out TCRB sequencing on genomic DNA. The multiplex PCR ran for roughly 29 cycles using proprietary primers and spike-in control sequences for absolute quantification. An 87-bp fragment spanning the CDR3 and flanking V and J genes was sequenced with single-end 150-bp reads. Each lane of an Illumina MiSeq using version 3.0 chemistry carried seven multiplexed samples, with two replicates per sample. Per the original workflow: Raw data were processed with the vendor's proprietary pipeline, and both replicates were merged into a single result per sample. To define clonotypes, the study grouped productive rearrangements that shared the V-gene family, CDR3 amino acid sequence and J-gene segment. Clonality was calculated as 1 minus the normalized Shannon entropy (Pielou evenness) of TCRB abundances. To estimate T cell density, the total number of templates was divided by the input cell count, which was inferred from how much DNA went in. Recon was used with default parameters to estimate total repertoire diversity and clonality. Tumor-enriched clonotypes were defined as having over 0.1% abundance in tumor and at least 32-fold higher abundance than in normal breast. TCRdb took this table from immuneACCESS and kept in-frame rearrangements with V and J called. Such tables lack part of the clones; where checked against another copy, unresolved V genes explain under half of the gap, and the rest is unexplained. The V and J calls and clone size were taken over from that table, and D and trimming were inferred from the DNA. Within this sample are approximately 31,000 clones, with 70% to 75% of them counted one time only. The ten most abundant clones make up about a tenth of the sample.

The receptor chain draws on TRBV7-2 and TRBJ2-1; TRBD2 aligns with 9 central bases. The receptor was derived from a person aged 25 to 45 with breast cancer. Sequencing was performed on breast tumor tissue. The DNA is as follows: TGTGCCAGCAGCTCTACTAGCGGGCCGTACAATGAGCAGTTCTTC. Its protein reads: CASSSTSGPYNEQFF.